Following are 12 T cell receptor beta chains from one sample sequenced in a study of CD8+ T cells in alopecia areata. Treatment indicated: oral pan-JAK inhibitor, 5-10 mg twice daily. Extracted RNA was reverse transcribed into cDNA, the sequencing template. TCRdb's copy holds only in-frame clones and misses some; the assay was immunoSEQ multiplex PCR. The table records 160,000 or so clones, approximately 52% of them present only once. Source: CD4+ T cells sorted from blood, taken between weeks 55 and 65, from a patient treated with tofacitinib. These receptors came from a human donor with alopecia areata.

The chain is built from TRBV7-8 and TRBJ1-2; D possibly corresponds to TRBD1 (5 bases). Trimming removed 2 bases from V and 3 bases from J, with 10 bases in between. From germline, CDR1 is SGHVS and CDR2 FQNEAQ. This CDR3 has 14 amino acids. The CDR3 sequence: CASSLQAGYYGYTF. DNA of the CDR3: TGTGCCAGCAGCTTACAGGCAGGGTACTATGGCTACACCTTC. Full variable domain (outside the CDR3, taken from reference TRBV7-8 and TRBJ1-2): GAGVSQSPRYKVAKRGQDVALRCDPISGHVSLFWYQQALGQGPEFLTYFQNEAQLDKSGLPSDRFFAERPEGSVSTLKIQRTQQEDSAVYLCASSLQAGYYGYTFGSGTRLTVV.

The chain carries TRBV29-1 and TRBJ1-1; D gene unclear. V shed 7 bases and J shed 6 bases, with 12 bases lying between them. Germline lookup yields CDR1 SQVTM and CDR2 ANQGSEA. The CDR3 consists of 11 residues. The chain's CDR3 is CSGRSMAEAFF. The CDR3 nucleotides are TGCAGCGGTCGATCGATGGCTGAAGCTTTCTTT.

The CDR3 protein is CASTPSTGGGANVLTF. In nucleotides, the CDR3 is TGCGCCAGCACCCCCTCGACAGGGGGAGGGGCCAACGTCCTGACTTTC. This rearrangement joins TRBV5-1 to TRBJ2-6, with TRBD1 matching 9 bases. Germline V lookup: CDR1 SGHRS, CDR2 YFSETQ. This CDR3 comprises 16 residues. V lost 6 bases to trimming and J lost 4 bases; unmatched junction nucleotides: 8.

This chain joins TRBV12-5 and TRBJ2-7, with no clear D. Trimming took off 5 bases at V and 3 bases at J, with 11 bases between the two ends. Germline CDR1 is LGHNT and CDR2 is FRNRAP. This CDR3 has 13 residues. The DNA for the CDR3 is TGTGCTAGTGGTCCCTCAACGGGCTACGAGCAGTACTTC. This translates into CASGPSTGYEQYF.

The rearrangement links TRBV19 to TRBJ1-1, with TRBD1 identical over 7 bases. The CDR3 totals 14 residues. J lost 0 bases, V lost 6 bases, and 4 bases had no gene match. Germline V gene lookup returns CDR1 LNHDA and CDR2 SQIVND (reference sequence). CDR3 sequence: CASRRGQLNTEAFF. The CDR3 coding sequence is TGTGCCAGTAGGAGGGGACAGTTGAACACTGAAGCTTTCTTT.

CDR3 sequence: CSVASGTGIDTQYF. As DNA, the CDR3 is TGCAGCGTCGCATCGGGGACAGGGATAGATACGCAGTATTTT. The chain uses TRBV29-1 and TRBJ2-3; 9 nucleotides agree with TRBD1. Per the germline V gene, CDR1 is SQVTM and CDR2 is ANQGSEA. This CDR3 contains 14 residues. J was trimmed by 5 bases and V by 6 bases; bases with no gene match: 9.

The chain links TRBV7-3 to TRBJ1-5; 7 bases are shared with TRBD1. The germline V gene has CDR1 SGHTA and CDR2 FQGTGA. There are 19 residues in the CDR3. With 6 bases clipped from V and 5 bases from J, the junction kept 22 bases outside the gene matches. The CDR3 nucleotides are TGTGCCAGCAGTTCAACGTCGGCCAACTGGGACAGAGGACATCAGCCCCAGCATTTT. As protein: CASSSTSANWDRGHQPQHF.

The chain joins TRBV30 to TRBJ2-5; TRBD2 might be the D (5 bases). Germline V gene sequence: CDR1 GTSNPN, CDR2 SVGIG (reference sequence). The CDR3 has 15 residues. Trimming cost V 0 bases and J 1 base, with 12 bases left between them. CDR3 in DNA: TGTGCCTGGAGTGTACGGACGGGATTCCAAGAGACCCAGTACTTC. It encodes CAWSVRTGFQETQYF. Filled out from reference TRBV30 and TRBJ2-5, the complete variable domain reads SQTIHQWPATLVQPVGSPLSLECTVEGTSNPNLYWYRQAAGRGLQLLFYSVGIGQISSEVPQNLSASRPQDRQFILSSKKLLLSDSGFYLCAWSVRTGFQETQYFGPGTRLLVL.

This clone has more than one count but fewer than ten. The chain employs TRBV4-1 and TRBJ2-4; 8 bases are shared with TRBD2. CDR3 size: 18 residues. With 4 bases clipped from V and 0 bases from J, the junction kept 11 bases outside the gene matches. CDR1 and CDR2 from the germline V gene are MGHRA and YSYEKL. CDR3 protein: CASSPGLARGLAKNIQYF. The DNA of the CDR3 is TGCGCCAGCAGCCCTGGACTAGCAAGGGGTCTAGCCAAAAACATTCAGTACTTC.

The chain recombines TRBV30 with TRBJ1-6; D call uncertain. The CDR3 covers 12 residues. V lost 3 bases to trimming and J lost 7 bases, with 7 bases between them. Germline CDR1 GTSNPN, CDR2 SVGIG (reference sequence). CDR3 protein: CAWSGRNSPLHF. Written as DNA, the CDR3 is TGTGCCTGGAGCGGTAGAAATTCACCCCTCCACTTT.

This clone was seen a few times. V usage is TRBV29-1 and J usage is TRBJ2-5; D is perhaps TRBD2 (6 bases). The germline V gene encodes CDR1 SQVTM and CDR2 ANQGSEA. Trimming removed 7 bases at V and 9 bases at J, with 18 bases between. The CDR3 has 12 residues. The CDR3 protein is CSAEEGSEAQYF. DNA of the CDR3: TGCAGCGCGGAGGAGGGCAGCGAGGCCCAGTACTTC. The full variable domain, with the rest looked up from reference TRBV29-1 and TRBJ2-5, is SAVISQKPSRDICQRGTSLTIQCQVDSQVTMMFWYRQQPGQSLTLIATANQGSEATYESGFVIDKFPISRPNLTFSTLTVSNMSPEDSSIYLCSAEEGSEAQYFGPGTRLLVL.

This clone was counted only a few times. The chain recombines TRBV2 with TRBJ2-1; no reliable D call. This CDR3 is built from 12 residues. V lost 8 bases, J lost 4 bases, and 9 bases lay in between. Germline V gene lookup returns CDR1 SNHLY and CDR2 FYNNEI. CDR3 region: CASWANYNEQFF. The CDR3 nucleotides read TGTGCCAGCTGGGCGAATTACAATGAGCAGTTCTTC. The full variable domain, completed using reference TRBV2 and TRBJ2-1, is EPEVTQTPSHQVTQMGQEVILRCVPISNHLYFYWYRQILGQKVEFLVSFYNNEISEKSEIFDDQFSVERPDGSNFTLKIRSTKLEDSAMYFCASWANYNEQFFGPGTRLTVL.